A selection of T cell receptor gamma chains follows, all from one sample in a study of intestinal T cells in coeliac disease. TCRdb re-identified clones in the multiplex PCR reads via CATT. In the table there are approximately 800 gamma-chain clones, around 52% of which are singletons. Source material: a duodenal biopsy. All receptors come from a human donor with celiac disease. CDR3s include the opening cysteine and the closing phenylalanine or tryptophan.

V gene | CDR3 protein
TRGV8 | CATWDRGSSDWIKTF
TRGV10 | CAAWEYRGYKKLF
TRGV10 | CAAWDVAPTGWFKIF
TRGV10 | CAAWDSVGLGWFKIF
TRGV9 | CASKLNRYKKLF
TRGV5 | CATGQALNYKKLF
TRGV10 | CAAWGFPQLKGTGKLF
TRGV4 | CATWDGREKLF
TRGV10 | CAAWDYRGYTTGWFKIF
TRGV10 | CAAWDYSSYYKKLF
TRGV9 | CALWEVRYKKLF
TRGV4 | CATWDGIKLF
TRGV10 | CAAGWFKIF
TRGV8 | CATWVWIKTF
TRGV8 | CAPGILKKLF
TRGV2 | CATWDSTGVVYYKKLF
TRGV10 | CAAVGFGRVGWFKIF
TRGV2 | CATWDGPGITYKKLF
TRGV10 | CAAWDSNYYKKLF
TRGV3 | CADLGPVLLRDKKLF
TRGV10 | CAAWGRYKKLF
TRGV4 | CATWMGYDYKKLF